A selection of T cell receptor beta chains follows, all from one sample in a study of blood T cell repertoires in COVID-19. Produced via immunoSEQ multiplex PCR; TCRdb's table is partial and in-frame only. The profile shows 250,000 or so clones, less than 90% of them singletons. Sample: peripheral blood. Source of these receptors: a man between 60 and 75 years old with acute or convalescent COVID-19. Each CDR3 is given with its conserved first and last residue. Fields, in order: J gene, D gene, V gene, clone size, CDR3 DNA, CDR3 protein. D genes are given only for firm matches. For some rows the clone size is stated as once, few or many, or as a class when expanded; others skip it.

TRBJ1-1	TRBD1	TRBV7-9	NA	TGTGCCAGCAGCTCAGGGGGAGTGGGCACTGAAGCTTTCTTT	CASSSGGVGTEAFF
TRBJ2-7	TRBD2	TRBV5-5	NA	TGTGCCAGCAGCTTGGGGCGGGGGGCGATCACCTACGAGCAGTACTTC	CASSLGRGAITYEQYF
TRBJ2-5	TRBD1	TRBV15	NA	TGTGCCACCAGCCGGGGACAGACGAGTCCCTACGACCTAGAGACCCAGTACTTC	CATSRGQTSPYDLETQYF
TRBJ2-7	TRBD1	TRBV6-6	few	TGTGCCAGCAGGGCCGGGACAGGCTCTCGCGAGCAGTACTTC	CASRAGTGSREQYF
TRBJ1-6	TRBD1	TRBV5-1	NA	TGCGCCAGCAGCTTGGATGGGACAGGGGATAATTCACCCCTCCACTTT	CASSLDGTGDNSPLHF
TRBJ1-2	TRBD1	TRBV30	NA	TGTGCCTGGAGTAAGGGGACAGTTTATGGCTACACCTTC	CAWSKGTVYGYTF
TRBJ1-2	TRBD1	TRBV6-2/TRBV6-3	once	TGTGCCAGCAGTGACATAGGACAGGTCTTTAACTATGGCTACACCTTC	CASSDIGQVFNYGYTF
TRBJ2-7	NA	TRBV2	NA	TGTGCCAGCACCGAGACAGAGAACGAGCAGTACTTC	CASTETENEQYF
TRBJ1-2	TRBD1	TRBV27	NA	TGTGCCAGCAGGCGCGCCAAGGGGGCCCCAAACTATGGCTACACCTTC	CASRRAKGAPNYGYTF
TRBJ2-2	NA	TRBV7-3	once	TGTGCCAGCACCTTTAGGGGTCCACCCAACACCGGGGAGCTGTTTTTT	CASTFRGPPNTGELFF
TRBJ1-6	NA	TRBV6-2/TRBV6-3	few	TGTGCCAGCAGTTACTCCAGTATACTCGGGTCACCCCTCCACTTT	CASSYSSILGSPLHF
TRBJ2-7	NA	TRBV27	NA	TGTGCCAGCAGTTTAGCAGGGGCCTACGAGCAGTACTTC	CASSLAGAYEQYF
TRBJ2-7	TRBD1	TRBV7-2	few	TGTGCCAGCAGCTTAGCGAGGCAGGGGGTTGACGAGCAGTACTTC	CASSLARQGVDEQYF
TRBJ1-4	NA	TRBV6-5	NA	TGTGCCAGCAGTCGCGGGAGTTTGGCTAATGAAAAACTGTTTTTT	CASSRGSLANEKLFF
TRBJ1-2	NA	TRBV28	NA	TGTGCCAGCAGTTCCGGATCGGGGGACTTAAGTGGCTACACCTTC	CASSSGSGDLSGYTF
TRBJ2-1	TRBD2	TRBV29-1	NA	TGCAGCGTTGGGGGGGGTAGCGGGAACGTAGATGAGCAGTTCTTC	CSVGGGSGNVDEQFF
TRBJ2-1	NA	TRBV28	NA	TGTGCCAGCAGTTTGGCGGGGTACAATGAGCAGTTCTTC	CASSLAGYNEQFF
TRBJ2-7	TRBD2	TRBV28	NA	TGTGCCAGCAGTTTAGGACTAGCGTGGGAGCAGTACTTC	CASSLGLAWEQYF
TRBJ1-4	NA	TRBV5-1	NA	TGCGCCAGCAGCTTCCTAACAGGAACTAATGAAAAACTGTTTTTT	CASSFLTGTNEKLFF
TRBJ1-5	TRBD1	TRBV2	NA	TGTGCCAGCAGATCCGGGACAGGGGAAAGAGTTGGCAATCAGCCCCAGCATTTT	CASRSGTGERVGNQPQHF
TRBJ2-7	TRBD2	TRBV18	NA	TGTGCCAGCTCACACTCACAGCGGGAGGATGCCCAGCAGTACTTC	CASSHSQREDAQQYF
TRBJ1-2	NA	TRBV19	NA	TGTGCCAGTAGTATATCAGGGTACGGCTACACCTTC	CASSISGYGYTF
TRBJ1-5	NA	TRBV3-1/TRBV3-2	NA	TGTGCCAGCAGCCAGTTCCTAAGCAATCAGCCCCAGCATTTT	CASSQFLSNQPQHF
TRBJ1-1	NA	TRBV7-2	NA	TGTGCCAGCAGCTCTCGGGGACAATTAAGAGGAGCTTTCTTT	CASSSRGQLRGAFF
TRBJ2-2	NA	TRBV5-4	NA	TGTGCCAGCAGACTTGGAGGGACCGGGGAGCTGTTTTTT	CASRLGGTGELFF
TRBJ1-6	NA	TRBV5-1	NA	TGCGCCAGCAGCTTGCGGGGGGCGGATCAGGGTAATTCACCCCTCCACTTT	CASSLRGADQGNSPLHF
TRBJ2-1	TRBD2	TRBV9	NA	TGTGCCAGCAGCGTAGGGGCGGGAGCGGGCAATGAGCAGTTCTTC	CASSVGAGAGNEQFF
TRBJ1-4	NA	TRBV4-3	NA	TGCGCCAGCAGCCAAGTTCAGGGGATGGGCGAAAAACTGTTTTTT	CASSQVQGMGEKLFF
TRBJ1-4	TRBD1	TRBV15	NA	TGTGCCACCAGCAGAGACAGGGGGCTAAGTGAAAAACTGTTTTTT	CATSRDRGLSEKLFF
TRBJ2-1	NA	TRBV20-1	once	TGCAGTGCTGTCAGAAACAATGAGCAGTTCTTC	CSAVRNNEQFF
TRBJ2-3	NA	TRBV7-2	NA	TGTGCCAGCAGCTTAGGATGGGCGGGAACAACCACAGATACGCAGTATTTT	CASSLGWAGTTTDTQYF
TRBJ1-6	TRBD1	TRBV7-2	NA	TGTGCCAGCAGCTTAAGACAGGGGAATTCACCCCTCCACTTT	CASSLRQGNSPLHF
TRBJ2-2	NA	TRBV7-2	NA	TGTGCCAGCAGCTTAGGAACCAGATGGCTCGCCGGGGAGCTGTTTTTT	CASSLGTRWLAGELFF
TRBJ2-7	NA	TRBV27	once	TGTGCCAGCAGTCGTGGGGAGGTGGACGAGCAGTACTTC	CASSRGEVDEQYF
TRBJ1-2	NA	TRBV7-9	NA	TGTGCCAGCAGCTTCTCCGAGGCGGGCTACACCTTC	CASSFSEAGYTF
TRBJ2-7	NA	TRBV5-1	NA	TGCGCCAGCAGCATAGAATTCCCCTACGAGCAGTACTTC	CASSIEFPYEQYF
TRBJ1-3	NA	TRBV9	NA	TGTGCCAGCAGACCCAGCTCTGGAAACACCATATATTTT	CASRPSSGNTIYF
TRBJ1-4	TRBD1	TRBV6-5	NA	TGTGCCAGCAGCCCCGACAGGGTAGGCGAAAAACTGTTTTTT	CASSPDRVGEKLFF
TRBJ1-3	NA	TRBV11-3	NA	TGTGCCAGCAGCCAGAATGGGGCCGCCGGGGGAAACACCATATATTTT	CASSQNGAAGGNTIYF
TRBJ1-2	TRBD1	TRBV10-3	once	TGTGCCATCAACCCCGGGACAGTGGACCCTAACTATGGCTACACCTTC	CAINPGTVDPNYGYTF
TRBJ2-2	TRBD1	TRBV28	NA	TGTGCCAGCAGTTTCAGGGGGCCGGGGACCGGGGAGCTGTTTTTT	CASSFRGPGTGELFF
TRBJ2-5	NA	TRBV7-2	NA	TGTGCCAGCAGCTTAGGCGGGAAATTTACGGAGACCCAGTACTTC	CASSLGGKFTETQYF
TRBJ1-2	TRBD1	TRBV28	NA	TGTGCCAGCAGTCTCCGACAGGGTGAGAGCTATGGCTACACCTTC	CASSLRQGESYGYTF
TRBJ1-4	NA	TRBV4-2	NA	TGTGCCAGCAGCCAAGATGGAGGGGCGAGGGAAAAACTGTTTTTT	CASSQDGGAREKLFF
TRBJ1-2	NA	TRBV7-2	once	TGTGCCAGCAGCTTAGCCAGAAATTTAAACTATGGCTACACCTTC	CASSLARNLNYGYTF
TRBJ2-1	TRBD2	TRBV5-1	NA	TGCGCCAGCAGCCGAGGGAGGGCCCCCTACAATGAGCAGTTCTTC	CASSRGRAPYNEQFF
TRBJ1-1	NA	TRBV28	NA	TGTGCCAGCAAATCCGGGGGGAAGACTGAAGCTTTCTTT	CASKSGGKTEAFF
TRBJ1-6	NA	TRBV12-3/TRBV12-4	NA	TGTGCCAGCAGTTTCAATAATTCACCCCTCCACTTT	CASSFNNSPLHF
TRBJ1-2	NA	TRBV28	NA	TGTGCCAGCACTATAGGGGGTCAGGTCGTTTTTGGCTACACCTTC	CASTIGGQVVFGYTF
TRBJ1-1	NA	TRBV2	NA	TGTGCCAGCAGTGAAAATTGGACAGATGAAGCTTTCTTT	CASSENWTDEAFF
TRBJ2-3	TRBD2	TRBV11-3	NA	TGTGCCAGCAGCTTAATGCTAGCGGGAGGGCCAGGCGCAGATACGCAGTATTTT	CASSLMLAGGPGADTQYF
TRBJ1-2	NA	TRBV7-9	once	TGTGCCAGCAGCTTAAAAGGGGCTGAAGAGGGCTACACCTTC	CASSLKGAEEGYTF